The rows below give T cell receptor beta chains drawn from one sample of a study of T cell responses to AZD1222 COVID-19 vaccine. The table came from immunoSEQ multiplex PCR; TCRdb's copy has only in-frame clones and leaves some out. The sample table sets out 150,000 or so clones. The sequencing sample was made of peripheral blood. The receptors stem from an adult in good health. The CDR3 runs from the conserved cysteine through the conserved F or W. Each record gives: CDR3 length, V gene, D gene, J gene, CDR3 protein, CDR3 DNA. A D gene is named only where the DNA matches it firmly.

>11|TRBV28|-|TRBJ1-1
CASRTGRGAFF
TGTGCCAGCAGGACGGGGAGGGGAGCTTTCTTT
>16|TRBV5-4|-|TRBJ1-6
CASSLVGGPTNSPLHF
TGTGCCAGCAGCTTGGTGGGGGGACCGACCAATTCACCCCTCCACTTT
>16|TRBV2|-|TRBJ1-2
CASSPPRVLGSYGYTF
TGTGCCAGCAGTCCTCCCCGTGTGCTGGGATCCTATGGCTACACCTTC
>17|TRBV3-1/TRBV3-2|-|TRBJ1-6
CASSPQLGSSYNSPLHF
TGTGCCAGCAGCCCTCAGTTAGGGAGCTCCTATAATTCACCCCTCCACTTT
>17|TRBV4-2|-|TRBJ1-3
CASSRPGGGYSGNTIYF
TGTGCCAGCAGCCGCCCAGGCGGCGGCTACTCTGGAAACACCATATATTTT
>14|TRBV2|-|TRBJ2-3
CASSGRTVRDTQYF
TGTGCCAGCAGCGGCCGGACTGTACGAGATACGCAGTATTTT
>15|TRBV14|TRBD1|TRBJ1-4
CASSPWTGINEKLFF
TGTGCCAGCAGCCCTTGGACAGGGATTAATGAAAAACTGTTTTTT
>17|TRBV19|-|TRBJ1-2
CASSIRGSAGMKDGYTF
TGTGCCAGTAGTATCAGAGGTTCGGCAGGGATGAAGGATGGCTACACCTTC
>15|TRBV19|-|TRBJ1-1
CASTQTGWRGTEAFF
TGTGCCAGTACGCAGACAGGTTGGCGAGGGACTGAAGCTTTCTTT
>16|TRBV3-1/TRBV3-2|-|TRBJ1-3
CASSQGPQGTGNTIYF
TGTGCCAGCAGCCAAGGTCCGCAGGGTACGGGAAACACCATATATTTT
>13|TRBV6-5|TRBD1|TRBJ1-2
CASSRQGADGYTF
TGTGCCAGCAGCCGACAGGGGGCTGATGGCTACACCTTC
>14|TRBV5-1|-|TRBJ1-3
CASSLDRKGDTIYF
TGCGCCAGCAGCTTGGACAGGAAGGGTGACACCATATATTTT
>13|TRBV6-5|-|TRBJ2-2
CASSTRRTGELFF
TGTGCCAGCAGCACTAGAAGAACCGGGGAGCTGTTTTTT